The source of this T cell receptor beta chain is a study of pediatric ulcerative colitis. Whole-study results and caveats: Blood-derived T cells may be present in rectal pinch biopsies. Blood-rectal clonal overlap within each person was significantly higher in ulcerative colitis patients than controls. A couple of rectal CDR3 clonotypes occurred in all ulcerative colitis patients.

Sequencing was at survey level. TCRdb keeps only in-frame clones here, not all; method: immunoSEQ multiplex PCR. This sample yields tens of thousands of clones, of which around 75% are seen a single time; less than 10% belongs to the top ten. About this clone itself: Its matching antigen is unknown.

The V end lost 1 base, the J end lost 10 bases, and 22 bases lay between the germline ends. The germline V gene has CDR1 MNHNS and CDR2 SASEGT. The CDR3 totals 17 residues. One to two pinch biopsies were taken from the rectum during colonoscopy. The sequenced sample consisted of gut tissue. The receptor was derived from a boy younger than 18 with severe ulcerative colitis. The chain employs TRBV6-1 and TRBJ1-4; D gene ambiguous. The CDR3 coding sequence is TGTGCCAGCAGTGAAGGTCGGCGGGAGCGTGGTCGGGGAAAACTGTTTTTT. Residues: CASSEGRRERGRGKLFF.